These 23 T cell receptor beta chains came from one sample sequenced in a study of T cell changes during pregnancy in multiple sclerosis. The method was immunoSEQ multiplex PCR; TCRdb's version includes in-frame clones alone and lacks a portion of them. The table lists around 70,000 clones, 80% to 95% of them singletons. The source was peripheral blood, collected before pregnancy. All receptors come from a female donor with multiple sclerosis, enrolled in a pregnancy study.

This chain connects TRBV5-6 to TRBJ1-1; D gene unclear. This CDR3 contains 13 residues. V was shortened by 4 bases and J by 4 bases, with 11 bases between the two germline ends. Germline V CDR1 and CDR2: SGHDT, YYEEEE. As DNA, the CDR3 is TGTGCCAGCAGCGGTTACAGCGGCACTGAAGCTTTCTTT. Translated: CASSGYSGTEAFF.

This rearrangement joins TRBV12-1 to TRBJ2-1; the listed D gene, TRBD2, was not tested against the DNA. TRBV12-1 is tagged as a pseudogene. This CDR3 has 15 amino acids. This CDR3 is CASSSRTSGSNEQFF. As DNA, the CDR3 is TGTGCCAGCAGCTCCCGGACTAGCGGGAGCAATGAGCAGTTCTTC.

The V gene is TRBV18, the J gene TRBJ2-1, with TRBD2 matching 10 bases. J lost 4 bases, V lost 3 bases, and 6 bases had no gene match. Per germline, CDR1 KGHSH and CDR2 LQKENI. The CDR3 consists of 16 residues. CDR3 region: CASSPRTSGGYNEQFF. The CDR3 DNA sequence: TGTGCCAGCTCACCGCGGACTAGCGGCGGGTACAATGAGCAGTTCTTC.

V is TRBV5-4 and J is TRBJ1-3; weak D call: TRBD1 (6 bases). This CDR3 is 16 amino acids long. CDR1 and CDR2 from the germline V gene are SGHNT and YYREEE (reference sequence). Trimming took 4 bases from V and 0 from J, leaving 14 bases between them. The CDR3 is CASSLQGRRSGNTIYF. The CDR3 DNA reads as TGTGCCAGCAGCCTACAGGGTAGGCGCTCTGGAAACACCATATATTTT. Supplemented by reference TRBV5-4 and TRBJ1-3, the full variable domain reads ETGVTQSPTHLIKTRGQQVTLRCSSQSGHNTVSWYQQALGQGPQFIFQYYREEENGRGNFPPRFSGLQFPNYSSELNVNALELDDSALYLCASSLQGRRSGNTIYFGEGSWLTVV.

A single count supports this clone. This rearrangement joins TRBV7-9 to TRBJ1-3; D call uncertain. Germline V gene lookup returns CDR1 SEHNR and CDR2 FQNEAQ (reference sequence). The CDR3 loop spans 13 amino acids. V lost 5 bases to trimming and J lost 4 bases, with 9 bases between them. CDR3 residues: CASSLTYGNTIYF. The CDR3 region has the DNA TGTGCCAGCAGCCTCACCTACGGAAACACCATATATTTT.

The chain is built from TRBV11-2 and TRBJ1-1; 7 nucleotides align to TRBD1. This CDR3 has 17 residues. The germline CDR1 and CDR2 sequences are SGHAT and FQNNGV. Trimming took 5 bases from V and 7 from J; bases not matched to a gene: 19. The CDR3 nucleotides are TGTGCCAGCAGCCTGATAGGGGGTTACAGGGGAGGAGGTGAAGCTTTCTTT. Its translation: CASSLIGGYRGGGEAFF. The full variable domain, in which reference TRBV11-2 and TRBJ1-1 provide the parts outside the CDR3, is EAGVAQSPRYKIIEKRQSVAFWCNPISGHATLYWYQQILGQGPKLLIQFQNNGVVDDSQLPKDRFSAERLKGVDSTLKIQPAKLEDSAVYLCASSLIGGYRGGGEAFFGQGTRLTVV.

The V gene is TRBV6-4, the J gene TRBJ1-4, with a weak D call TRBD1 (5 bases). The CDR3 consists of 21 residues. Germline CDR1 is MRHNA and CDR2 is SNTAGT. Trimming removed 2 bases from V and 0 bases from J, with 25 bases in between. CDR3 loop: CASSDDADQGRVTTTNEKLFF. The CDR3 region has the DNA TGTGCCAGCAGTGACGACGCAGATCAGGGTAGGGTCACGACAACTAATGAAAAACTGTTTTTT.

The chain employs TRBV19 and TRBJ2-5; TRBD2 matches at 8 bases. J was trimmed by 3 bases and V by 2 bases; bases with no gene match: 5. This CDR3 region has 15 residues. CDR1 and CDR2 (germline): LNHDA, SQIVND (reference sequence). CDR3 in DNA: TGTGCCAGTAGTATAATCACTAGCGGAAAAGAGACCCAGTACTTC. It specifies CASSIITSGKETQYF.

The rearrangement joins TRBV7-9 to TRBJ2-3; 8 nucleotides agree with TRBD2. Germline trimming cut 2 bases from V and 4 bases from J; bases unmatched to any gene: 11. The CDR3 covers 17 residues. From germline, CDR1 is SEHNR and CDR2 FQNEAQ (reference sequence). The CDR3 nucleotides are TGTGCCAGCAGCTTACTGGCGGGAGGTAGGGAGGCAGATACGCAGTATTTT. This sequence encodes CASSLLAGGREADTQYF.

The genes are TRBV7-2 and TRBJ1-4; weak D call: TRBD1 (5 bases). Germline V gene data show CDR1 as SGHTA and CDR2 as FQGNSA. Trimming cost V 3 bases and J 14 bases, with 19 bases left between them. The CDR3 totals 14 residues. CDR3: CASSLIGRASGLFF. The CDR3 DNA reads TGTGCCAGCAGCTTGATTGGCAGGGCGAGTGGTCTGTTTTTT.

The gene calls are TRBV10-3 and TRBJ2-7; D is uncertain. The CDR3 totals 11 residues. The germline CDR1 and CDR2 sequences are ENHRY and SYGVKD. The ends were cut back, 4 bases at V and 5 bases at J, with 6 bases in the middle. CDR3 loop: CAISVVNEQYF. The CDR3 DNA reads TGTGCCATCAGTGTAGTAAACGAGCAGTACTTC.

The chain is built from TRBV11-2 and TRBJ1-2; no definite D call. The germline CDR1 and CDR2 sequences are SGHAT and FQNNGV. V was shortened by 4 bases and J by 7 bases, with 22 bases between the two germline ends. This CDR3 comprises 16 residues. The CDR3 nucleotides read TGTGCCAGCAGCTCCACCTTCGGAGGTTTCACGGGTGGCTACACCTTC. The encoded protein is CASSSTFGGFTGGYTF.

Only a few counts were recorded for this clone. The CDR3 coding sequence is TGTGCCAGCAGCTTAGAGGGGAACAATCAGCCCCAGCATTTT. Protein product: CASSLEGNNQPQHF. The gene calls are TRBV7-9 and TRBJ1-5; tentatively, D is TRBD1 (5 bases). Per germline, CDR1 SEHNR and CDR2 FQNEAQ (reference sequence). This CDR3 is 14 amino acids long. V shed 1 base and J shed 3 bases, with 7 bases lying between them. Together with reference TRBV7-9 and TRBJ1-5, the CDR3 gives the full variable domain: DTGVSQNPRHKITKRGQNVTFRCDPISEHNRLYWYRQTLGQGPEFLTYFQNEAQLEKSRLLSDRFSAERPKGSFSTLEIQRTEQGDSAMYLCASSLEGNNQPQHFGDGTRLSIL.

The rearrangement links TRBV9 to TRBJ2-1, with a possible D match to TRBD1 (5 bases). Trimming left V 0 bases short and J 9 bases short, with 13 bases between. The length of the CDR3 is 14 residues. Looked up from germline, CDR1 is SGDLS and CDR2 is YYNGEE. Written as DNA, the CDR3 is TGTGCCAGCAGCGTAGCGGCAGGGTACGGTGAGCAGTTCTTC. It translates to CASSVAAGYGEQFF.

This chain uses TRBV29-1 with TRBJ2-7; TRBD2 might be the D (5 bases). This CDR3 is 14 amino acids long. Trimming stripped 0 bases from V and 2 bases from J, with 11 bases between. Germline V gene lookup returns CDR1 SQVTM and CDR2 ANQGSEA. The CDR3 sequence is CSVEDGSGPYEQYF. For the CDR3, the DNA is TGCAGCGTTGAAGATGGAAGCGGACCCTACGAGCAGTACTTC.

The chain combines TRBV5-8 with TRBJ2-6; TRBD2 is a possible D gene (6 bases). V lost 4 bases and J lost 2, with 10 bases in between. CDR3 size: 15 residues. Germline V gene data show CDR1 as SGHTS and CDR2 as YDEGEE. CDR3 bases: TGTGCCAGCAGCGTGTGGGGGGCTGGGGCCAACGTCCTGACTTTC. This codes for CASSVWGAGANVLTF. Together with reference TRBV5-8 and TRBJ2-6, the CDR3 gives the full variable domain: EAGVTQSPTHLIKTRGQQATLRCSPISGHTSVYWYQQALGLGLQFLLWYDEGEERNRGNFPPRFSGRQFPNYSSELNVNALELEDSALYLCASSVWGAGANVLTFGAGSRLTVL.

The gene calls are TRBV15 and TRBJ1-4, with no clear D. Germline CDR1 LNHNV, CDR2 YYDKDF (reference sequence). This CDR3 is built from 12 residues. V was trimmed by 0 bases and J by 8 bases, leaving 4 bases between them. The CDR3 protein is CATSRDGEKLFF. DNA of the CDR3: TGTGCCACCAGCAGAGATGGCGAAAAACTGTTTTTT. The full variable domain, with the rest looked up from reference TRBV15 and TRBJ1-4, is DAMVIQNPRYQVTQFGKPVTLSCSQTLNHNVMYWYQQKSSQAPKLLFHYYDKDFNNEADTPDNFQSRRPNTSFCFLDIRSPGLGDTAMYLCATSRDGEKLFFGSGTQLSVL.

The CDR3 is CASSVRADAYNEQFF. The DNA for the CDR3 is TGTGCCAGCTCAGTCAGGGCGGACGCCTACAATGAGCAGTTCTTC. The rearrangement links TRBV18 to TRBJ2-1; weak D call: TRBD1 (5 bases). The CDR3 length is 15 residues. CDR1 and CDR2 (germline): KGHSH, LQKENI. V was trimmed by 5 bases and J by 2 bases, leaving 13 bases between them.

The genes are TRBV15 and TRBJ2-3, with 11 bases aligning to TRBD2. V shed 6 bases, J shed 3 bases, and the junction held 5 bases outside the gene matches. From germline, CDR1 is LNHNV and CDR2 YYDKDF (reference sequence). The CDR3 covers 15 residues. This CDR3 is CATSVTSGTTDTQYF. CDR3 in DNA: TGTGCCACCAGTGTGACTAGCGGGACTACAGATACGCAGTATTTT.

This chain links TRBV29-1 with TRBJ1-2, with D uncertain. The V end lost 0 bases, the J end lost 7 bases, and 21 bases lay between the germline ends. Germline CDR1 and CDR2: SQVTM and ANQGSEA. The CDR3 has 16 residues. For the CDR3, the DNA is TGCAGCGTTGAAGACCCGAAAATACCACGGGTTTTTGGCTACACCTTC. Encoded protein: CSVEDPKIPRVFGYTF.

The genes are TRBV7-6 and TRBJ2-3, with unresolved D. CDR1 and CDR2 (germline): SGHVS, FNYEAQ. The CDR3 covers 14 residues. Trimming removed 5 bases from V and 6 bases from J, with 15 bases in between. The CDR3 reads CASSPGTPADTQYF. CDR3 bases: TGTGCCAGCAGCCCAGGTACTCCCGCGGATACGCAGTATTTT.

The chain links TRBV29-1 to TRBJ2-7; TRBD1 agrees at 7 bases. Germline V lookup: CDR1 SQVTM, CDR2 ANQGSEA. This CDR3 spans 13 amino acids. V shed 7 bases, J shed 3 bases, and the junction held 9 bases outside the gene matches. DNA of the CDR3: TGCAGCGCCTCCCCGGGACAGAGCTACGAGCAGTACTTC. Protein: CSASPGQSYEQYF.

This clone appeared a single time. The genes are TRBV6-1 and TRBJ1-4; a possible D gene is TRBD1 (6 bases). CDR1 MNHNS and CDR2 SASEGT come from the germline V gene. Trimming took off 0 bases at V and 5 bases at J, with 10 bases between the two ends. This CDR3 comprises 15 residues. CDR3 nucleotides: TGTGCCAGCAGTGAAGCGGGACACCCCAATGAAAAACTGTTTTTT. Protein sequence: CASSEAGHPNEKLFF.